This T cell receptor (beta chain) was recovered during a study of blood T cell repertoires in COVID-19. Looking at the study overall: The United States, Italy and Spain supplied acute and convalescent COVID-19 samples. PBMCs, B-cell-depleted T cells, or T cells were the source of the cDNA or gDNA that made up the material.

Authors' methods: It was from reference gene primer amplification that nucleated cell counts were estimated. Method: immunoSEQ multiplex PCR; TCRdb's copy keeps in-frame clones and lacks some. V and J calls and clone size are those listed in that table; D and trimming were worked out from the DNA. The sample shows about 230,000 clones, 80% to 90% of them seen only once. This CDR3 comprises 11 residues. Per the germline V gene, CDR1 is MDHEN and CDR2 is SYDVKM. The V and J ends lost 3 bases and 5 bases respectively, with 4 bases between them. This TCR derives from a woman aged 35 to 49 who had recovered from COVID-19. The V and J genes are TRBV28 and TRBJ2-5, with D unclear. The specimen was peripheral blood. Here the CDR3 DNA reads TGTGCCAGCAGTTTCAGGGAGACCCAGTACTTC. Amino acid sequence: CASSFRETQYF.